This TCR beta chain derives from a study of blood T cell repertoires in COVID-19. Study-level information: Nucleic acid was either cDNA or gDNA, and it came from T cells, B-cell-depleted T cells, or PBMCs.

The assay was immunoSEQ multiplex PCR, and TCRdb's table has in-frame clones only and misses some. The repertoire holds some 150,000 clones, with approximately 83% as singletons. CDR3 length: 17 amino acids. Germline assignment: CDR1 SEHNR and CDR2 FQNEAQ (reference sequence). Germline trimming cut 5 bases from V and 6 bases from J; bases unmatched to any gene: 15. V usage is TRBV7-9 and J usage is TRBJ2-7; 11 bases line up with TRBD2. Sequencing was carried out using peripheral blood. This sequence originates from a woman aged 60-75 years with acute or convalescent COVID-19. The chain's CDR3 is CASSQPPLSGTSGEQYF. CDR3 sequence (DNA): TGTGCCAGCAGCCAACCACCTCTTTCAGGGACTAGCGGCGAGCAGTACTTC.